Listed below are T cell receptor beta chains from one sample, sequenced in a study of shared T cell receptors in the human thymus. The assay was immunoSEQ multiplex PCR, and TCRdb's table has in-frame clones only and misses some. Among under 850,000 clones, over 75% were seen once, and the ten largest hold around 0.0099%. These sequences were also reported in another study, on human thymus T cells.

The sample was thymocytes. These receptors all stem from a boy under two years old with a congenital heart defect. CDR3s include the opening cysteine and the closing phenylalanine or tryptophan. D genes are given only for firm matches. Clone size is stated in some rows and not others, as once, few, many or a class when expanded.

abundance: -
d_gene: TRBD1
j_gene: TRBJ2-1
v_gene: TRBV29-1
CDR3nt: TGCAGCGTGGCCGGGACAGGAGCTAATAATGAGCAGTTCTTC
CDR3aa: CSVAGTGANNEQFF

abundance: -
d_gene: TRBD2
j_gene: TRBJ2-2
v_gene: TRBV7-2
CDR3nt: TGTGCCAGCAGCATAAGACTAGCGGGAGTATTGACCGGGGAGCTGTTTTTT
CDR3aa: CASSIRLAGVLTGELFF

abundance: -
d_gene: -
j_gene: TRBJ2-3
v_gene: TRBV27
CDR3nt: TGTGCCAGCAGTATGCGGGACTTCATGACGCAGTATTTT
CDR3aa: CASSMRDFMTQYF

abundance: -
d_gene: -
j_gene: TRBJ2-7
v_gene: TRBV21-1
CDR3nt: TGTGCCAGCAGCAAGGGTTCGACAGGAATCTACGAGCAGTACTTC
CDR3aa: CASSKGSTGIYEQYF

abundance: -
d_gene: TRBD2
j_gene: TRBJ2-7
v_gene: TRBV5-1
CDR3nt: TGCGCCAGCAGCCTTAGCGGGAGGGACGAGCAGTACTTC
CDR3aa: CASSLSGRDEQYF

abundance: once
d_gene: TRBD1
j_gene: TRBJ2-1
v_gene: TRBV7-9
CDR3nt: TGTGCCAGCAGCTTAACGGGGACAGGGCACAATGAGCAGTTCTTC
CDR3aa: CASSLTGTGHNEQFF

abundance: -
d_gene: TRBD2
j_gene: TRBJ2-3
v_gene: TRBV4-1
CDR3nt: TGCGCCAGCAGCCAAGATCTTGCACAGCGGGAGGTTCGCACAGATACGCAGTATTTT
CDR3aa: CASSQDLAQREVRTDTQYF

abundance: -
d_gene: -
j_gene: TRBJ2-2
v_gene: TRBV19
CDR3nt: TGTGCCAGTAGTCCCTTAGGGGGGGGAGGAGCCGGGGAGCTGTTTTTT
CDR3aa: CASSPLGGGGAGELFF

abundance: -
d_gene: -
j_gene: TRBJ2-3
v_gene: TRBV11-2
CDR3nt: TGTGCCAGCAGCTTAGGGGCTAGCGAGGGTAGCACAGATACGCAGTATTTT
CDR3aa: CASSLGASEGSTDTQYF

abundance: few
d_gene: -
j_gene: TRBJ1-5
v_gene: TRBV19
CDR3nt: TGTGCCAGTAGCTCCTTCCGAGTGCGCCAGCCCCAGCATTTT
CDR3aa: CASSSFRVRQPQHF

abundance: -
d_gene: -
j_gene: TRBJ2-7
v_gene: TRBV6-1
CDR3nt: TGTGCCAGCAGTGAAGGGCGGGACTCCGATTACGAGCAGTACTTC
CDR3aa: CASSEGRDSDYEQYF

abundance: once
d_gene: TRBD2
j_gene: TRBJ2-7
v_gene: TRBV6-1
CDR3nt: TGTGCCAGCAGTGAAGCCCGGCCGGCGGGAGAAAGTTGCGAGCAGTACTTC
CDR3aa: CASSEARPAGESCEQYF

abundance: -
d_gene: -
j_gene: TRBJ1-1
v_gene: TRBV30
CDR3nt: TGTGCCTGGAGTGTACTTGTGGGACAAAAGTCTAAAGAAGCTTTCTTT
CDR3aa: CAWSVLVGQKSKEAFF

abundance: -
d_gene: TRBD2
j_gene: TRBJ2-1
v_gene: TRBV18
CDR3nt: TGTGCCAGCTCACCACTGCCCGGGACTAGCGGGACGGAGGGGTCCTACAATGAGCAGTTCTTC
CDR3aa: CASSPLPGTSGTEGSYNEQFF

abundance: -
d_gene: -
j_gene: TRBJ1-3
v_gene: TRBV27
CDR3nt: TGTGCCAGCAGGTTGACAGCTAACTCTGGAAACACCATATATTTT
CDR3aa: CASRLTANSGNTIYF

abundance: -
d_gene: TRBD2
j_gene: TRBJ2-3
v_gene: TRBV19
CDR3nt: TGTGCCAGTAGACCAAGACTAGCTTCTAATAGCACAGATACGCAGTATTTT
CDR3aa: CASRPRLASNSTDTQYF

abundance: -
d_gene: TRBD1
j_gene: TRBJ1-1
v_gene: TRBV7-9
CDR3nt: TGTGCCAGCAGCCTGACACAGGGGCCTCACACTGAAGCTTTCTTT
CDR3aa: CASSLTQGPHTEAFF

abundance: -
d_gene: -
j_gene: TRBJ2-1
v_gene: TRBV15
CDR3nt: TGTGCCACCAGCAAAGTCAGGGGCTACAATGAGCAGTTCTTC
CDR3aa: CATSKVRGYNEQFF

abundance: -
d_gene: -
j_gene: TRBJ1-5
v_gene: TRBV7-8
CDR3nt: TGTGCCAGCAGCTTCGGGCGAGGGTTAAGCAATCAGCCCCAGCATTTT
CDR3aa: CASSFGRGLSNQPQHF

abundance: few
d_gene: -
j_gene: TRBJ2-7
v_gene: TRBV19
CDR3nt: TGTGCCAGTAGTCCCCAGGGGCAGGGAGAATACGAGCAGTACTTC
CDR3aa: CASSPQGQGEYEQYF

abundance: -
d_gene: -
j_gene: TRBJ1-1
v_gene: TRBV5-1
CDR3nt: TGCGCCAGCAGCTTGGGACAGCGGGTACCGAAAGCTTTCTTT
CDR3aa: CASSLGQRVPKAFF

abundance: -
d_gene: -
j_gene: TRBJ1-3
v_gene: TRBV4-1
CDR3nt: TGCGCCAGCAGCCTATCTGAGGTGGGACAAGAGATAAACACCATATATTTT
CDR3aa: CASSLSEVGQEINTIYF

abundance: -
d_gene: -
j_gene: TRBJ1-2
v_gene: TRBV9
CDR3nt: TGTGCCAGCAGCGCGAGACCCCGATACAGGGTCCTTAGGGGCTACACCTTC
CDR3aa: CASSARPRYRVLRGYTF